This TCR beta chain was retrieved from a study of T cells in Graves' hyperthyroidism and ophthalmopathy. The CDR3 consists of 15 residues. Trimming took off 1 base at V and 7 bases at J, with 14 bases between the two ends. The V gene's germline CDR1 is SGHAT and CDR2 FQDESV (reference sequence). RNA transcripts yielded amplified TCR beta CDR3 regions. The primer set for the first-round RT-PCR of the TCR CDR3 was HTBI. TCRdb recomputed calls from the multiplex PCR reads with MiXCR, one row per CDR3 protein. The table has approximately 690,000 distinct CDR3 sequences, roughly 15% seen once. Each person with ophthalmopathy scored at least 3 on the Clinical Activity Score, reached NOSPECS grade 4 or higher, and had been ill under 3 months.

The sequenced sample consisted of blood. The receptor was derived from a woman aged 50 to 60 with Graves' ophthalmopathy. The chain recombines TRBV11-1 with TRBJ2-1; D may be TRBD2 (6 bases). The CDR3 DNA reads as TGTGCCAGCAGCTTAGGGCTAGCGCCCTCTAATGAGCAGTTCTTC. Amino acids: CASSLGLAPSNEQFF. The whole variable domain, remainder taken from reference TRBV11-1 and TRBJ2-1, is EAEVAQSPRYKITEKSQAVAFWCDPISGHATLYWYRQILGQGPELLVQFQDESVVDDSQLPKDRFSAERLKGVDSTLKIQPAELGDSAMYLCASSLGLAPSNEQFFGPGTRLTVL.